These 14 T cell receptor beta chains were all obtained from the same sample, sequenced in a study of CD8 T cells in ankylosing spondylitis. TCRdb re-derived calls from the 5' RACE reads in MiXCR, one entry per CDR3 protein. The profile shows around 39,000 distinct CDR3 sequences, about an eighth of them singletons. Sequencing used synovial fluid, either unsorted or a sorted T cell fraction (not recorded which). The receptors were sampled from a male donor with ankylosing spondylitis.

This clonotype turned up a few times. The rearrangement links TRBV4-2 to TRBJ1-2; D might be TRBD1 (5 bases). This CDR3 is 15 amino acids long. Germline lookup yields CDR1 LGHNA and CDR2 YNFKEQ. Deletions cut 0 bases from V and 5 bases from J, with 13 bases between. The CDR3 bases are TGTGCCAGCAGCCAAGATAGTGGGCGGGGGTATGGCTACACCTTC. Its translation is CASSQDSGRGYGYTF.

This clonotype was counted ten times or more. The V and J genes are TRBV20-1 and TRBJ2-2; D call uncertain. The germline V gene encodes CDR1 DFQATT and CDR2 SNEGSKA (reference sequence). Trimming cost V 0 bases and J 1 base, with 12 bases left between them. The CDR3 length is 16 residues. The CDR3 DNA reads TGCAGTGCTAGAGATCGTGGGGTGGAGAACACCGGGGAGCTGTTTTTT. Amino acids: CSARDRGVENTGELFF.

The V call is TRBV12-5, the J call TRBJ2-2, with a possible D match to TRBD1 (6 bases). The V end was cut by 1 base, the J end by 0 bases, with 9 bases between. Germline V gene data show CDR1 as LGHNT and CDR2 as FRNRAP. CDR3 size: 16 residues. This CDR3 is CASGLGQDANTGELFF. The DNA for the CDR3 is TGTGCTAGTGGTTTGGGACAGGACGCGAACACCGGGGAGCTGTTTTTT.

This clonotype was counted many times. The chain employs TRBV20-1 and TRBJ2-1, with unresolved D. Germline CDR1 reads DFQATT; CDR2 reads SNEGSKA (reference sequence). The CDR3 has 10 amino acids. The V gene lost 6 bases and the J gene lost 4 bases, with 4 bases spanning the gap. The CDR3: CSAGYNEQFF. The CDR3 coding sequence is TGCAGTGCCGGGTACAATGAGCAGTTCTTC.

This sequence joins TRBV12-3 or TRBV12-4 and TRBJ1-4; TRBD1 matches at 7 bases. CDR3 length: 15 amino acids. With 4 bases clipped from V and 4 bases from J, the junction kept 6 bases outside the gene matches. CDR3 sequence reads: CASSSRQGHNEKLFF. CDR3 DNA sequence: TGTGCCAGCAGTTCGCGACAGGGACATAATGAAAAACTGTTTTTT.

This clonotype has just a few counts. CDR3 sequence: CSVGGYNEQFF. In DNA form, the CDR3 reads TGCAGCGTGGGAGGGTACAATGAGCAGTTCTTC. The genes are TRBV29-1 and TRBJ2-1, with 7 nucleotides matching TRBD2. This CDR3 has 11 amino acids. CDR1 SQVTM and CDR2 ANQGSEA come from the germline V gene. With 6 bases clipped from V and 4 bases from J, the junction kept 0 bases outside the gene matches.

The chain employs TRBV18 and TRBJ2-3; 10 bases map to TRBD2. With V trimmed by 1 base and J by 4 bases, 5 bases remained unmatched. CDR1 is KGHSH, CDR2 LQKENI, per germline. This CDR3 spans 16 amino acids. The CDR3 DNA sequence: TGTGCCAGCTCACCACTAGCGGGGGGTTCGGCAGATACGCAGTATTTT. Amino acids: CASSPLAGGSADTQYF.

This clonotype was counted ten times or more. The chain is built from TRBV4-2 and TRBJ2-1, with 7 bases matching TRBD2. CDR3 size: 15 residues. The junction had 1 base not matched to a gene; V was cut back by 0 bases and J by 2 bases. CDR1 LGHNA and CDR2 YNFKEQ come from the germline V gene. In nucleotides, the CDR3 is TGTGCCAGCAGCCAAGAGGGGGGGGCCTACAATGAGCAGTTCTTC. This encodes CASSQEGGAYNEQFF.

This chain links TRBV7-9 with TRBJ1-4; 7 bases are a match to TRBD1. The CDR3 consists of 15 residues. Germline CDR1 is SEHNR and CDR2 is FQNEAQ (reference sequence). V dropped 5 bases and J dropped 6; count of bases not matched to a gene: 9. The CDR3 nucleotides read TGTGCCAGCAGCCCCCTGCGACAGGGTTATGAAAAACTGTTTTTT. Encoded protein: CASSPLRQGYEKLFF.

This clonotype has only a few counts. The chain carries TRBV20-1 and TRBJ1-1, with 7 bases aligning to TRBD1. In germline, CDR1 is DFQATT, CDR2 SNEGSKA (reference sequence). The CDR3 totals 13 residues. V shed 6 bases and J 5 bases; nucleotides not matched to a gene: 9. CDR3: CSARDSWKTEAFF. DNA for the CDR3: TGCAGTGCACGGGACAGTTGGAAGACTGAAGCTTTCTTT.

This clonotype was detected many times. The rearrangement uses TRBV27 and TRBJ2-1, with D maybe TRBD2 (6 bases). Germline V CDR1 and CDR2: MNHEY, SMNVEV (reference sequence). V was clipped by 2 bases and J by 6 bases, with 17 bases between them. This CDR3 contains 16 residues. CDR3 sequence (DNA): TGTGCCAGCAGTTTACCCGGGACTCCCCTGGGCAATGAGCAGTTCTTC. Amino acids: CASSLPGTPLGNEQFF.

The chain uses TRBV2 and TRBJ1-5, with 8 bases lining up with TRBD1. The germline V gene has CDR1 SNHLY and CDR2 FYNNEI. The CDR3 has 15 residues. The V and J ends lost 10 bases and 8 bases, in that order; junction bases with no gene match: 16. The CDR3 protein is CATYPRTGRIEPQHF. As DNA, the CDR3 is TGTGCCACATACCCAAGGACAGGGCGGATAGAGCCCCAGCATTTT.

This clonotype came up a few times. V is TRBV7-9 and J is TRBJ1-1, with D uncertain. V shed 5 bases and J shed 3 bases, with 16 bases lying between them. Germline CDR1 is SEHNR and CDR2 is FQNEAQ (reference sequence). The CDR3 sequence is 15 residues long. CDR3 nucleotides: TGTGCCAGCAGCCCAACCGACGGACGGTACACTGAAGCTTTCTTT. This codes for CASSPTDGRYTEAFF.

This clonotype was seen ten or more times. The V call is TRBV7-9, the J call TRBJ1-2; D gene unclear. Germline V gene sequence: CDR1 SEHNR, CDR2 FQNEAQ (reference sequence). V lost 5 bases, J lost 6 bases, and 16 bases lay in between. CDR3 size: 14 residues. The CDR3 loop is CASSPGSSRHGYTF. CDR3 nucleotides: TGTGCCAGCAGCCCAGGCAGCAGCCGACATGGCTACACCTTC.